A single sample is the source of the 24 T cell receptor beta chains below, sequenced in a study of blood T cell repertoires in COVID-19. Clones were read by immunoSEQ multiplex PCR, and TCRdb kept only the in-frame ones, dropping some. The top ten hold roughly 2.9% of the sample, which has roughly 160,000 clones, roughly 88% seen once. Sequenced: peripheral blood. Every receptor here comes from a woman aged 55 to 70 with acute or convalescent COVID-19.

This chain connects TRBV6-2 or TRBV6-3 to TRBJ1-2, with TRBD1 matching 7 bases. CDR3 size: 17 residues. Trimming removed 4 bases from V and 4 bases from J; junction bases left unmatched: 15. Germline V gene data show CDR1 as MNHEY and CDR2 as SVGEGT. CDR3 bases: TGTGCCAGCAGTTCTCGACAGGGTGGAACAACTGGCTATGGCTACACCTTC. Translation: CASSSRQGGTTGYGYTF.

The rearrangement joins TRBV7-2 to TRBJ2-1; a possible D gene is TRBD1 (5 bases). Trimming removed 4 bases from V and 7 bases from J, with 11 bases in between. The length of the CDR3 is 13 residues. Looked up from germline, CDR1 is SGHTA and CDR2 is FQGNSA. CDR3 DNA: TGTGCCAGCAGCTACCCTGACAGAAATGAGCAGTTCTTC. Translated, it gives CASSYPDRNEQFF.

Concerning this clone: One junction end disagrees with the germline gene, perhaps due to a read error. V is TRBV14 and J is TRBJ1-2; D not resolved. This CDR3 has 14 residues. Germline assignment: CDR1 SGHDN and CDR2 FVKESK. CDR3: CASSQVDGIYGYTF. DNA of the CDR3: TGTGCCAGCAGCCAAGTTGACGGGATCTATGGCTATACCTTC.

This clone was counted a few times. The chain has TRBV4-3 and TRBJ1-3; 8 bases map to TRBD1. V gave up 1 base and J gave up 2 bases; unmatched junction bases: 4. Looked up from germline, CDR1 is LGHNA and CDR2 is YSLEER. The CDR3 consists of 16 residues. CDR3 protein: CASSQGGQGAGNTIYF. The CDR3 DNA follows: TGCGCCAGCAGCCAAGGCGGACAGGGAGCTGGAAACACCATATATTTT.

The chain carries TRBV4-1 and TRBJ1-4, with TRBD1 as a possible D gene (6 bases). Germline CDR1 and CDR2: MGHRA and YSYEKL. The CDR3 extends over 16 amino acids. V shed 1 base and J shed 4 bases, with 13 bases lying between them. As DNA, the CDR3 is TGCGCCAGCAGCCAAGTTACAGGGCTTGGTAATGAAAAACTGTTTTTT. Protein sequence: CASSQVTGLGNEKLFF.

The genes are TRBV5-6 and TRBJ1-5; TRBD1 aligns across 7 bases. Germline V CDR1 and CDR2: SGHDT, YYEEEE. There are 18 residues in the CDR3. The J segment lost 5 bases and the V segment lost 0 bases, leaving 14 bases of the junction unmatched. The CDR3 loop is CASSLGGADRVWDQPQHF. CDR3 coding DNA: TGTGCCAGCAGCTTGGGGGGGGCCGACAGGGTATGGGATCAGCCCCAGCATTTT.

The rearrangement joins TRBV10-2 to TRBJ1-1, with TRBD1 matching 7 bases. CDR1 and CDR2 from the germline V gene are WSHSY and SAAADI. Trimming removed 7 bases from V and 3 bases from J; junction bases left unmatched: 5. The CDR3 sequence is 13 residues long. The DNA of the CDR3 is TGCGCCAGCACAGAGAGGGGGCACACTGAAGCTTTCTTT. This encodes CASTERGHTEAFF.

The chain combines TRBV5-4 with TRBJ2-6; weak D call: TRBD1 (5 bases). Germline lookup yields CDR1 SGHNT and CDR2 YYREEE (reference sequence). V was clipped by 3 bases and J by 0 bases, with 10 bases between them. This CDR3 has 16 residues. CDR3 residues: CASSYGHSSGANVLTF. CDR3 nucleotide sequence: TGTGCCAGCAGCTATGGACATAGCTCTGGGGCCAACGTCCTGACTTTC.

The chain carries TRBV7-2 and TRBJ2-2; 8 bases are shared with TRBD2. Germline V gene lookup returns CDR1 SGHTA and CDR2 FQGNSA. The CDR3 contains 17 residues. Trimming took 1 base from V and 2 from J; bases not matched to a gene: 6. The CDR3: CASSLVAGGYNTGELFF. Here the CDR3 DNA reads TGTGCCAGCAGCTTAGTTGCGGGGGGCTACAACACCGGGGAGCTGTTTTTT.

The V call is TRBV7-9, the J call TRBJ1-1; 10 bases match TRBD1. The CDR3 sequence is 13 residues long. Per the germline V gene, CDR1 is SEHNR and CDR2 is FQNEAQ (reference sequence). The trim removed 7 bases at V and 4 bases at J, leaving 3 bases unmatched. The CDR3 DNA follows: TGTGCCAGCACCCGGGACAGGGGCACTGAAGCTTTCTTT. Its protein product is CASTRDRGTEAFF.

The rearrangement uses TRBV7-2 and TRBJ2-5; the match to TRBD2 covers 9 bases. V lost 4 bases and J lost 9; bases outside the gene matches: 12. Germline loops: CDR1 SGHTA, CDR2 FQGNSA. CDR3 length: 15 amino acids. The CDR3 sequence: CASSSSTAGGMPQYF. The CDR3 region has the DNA TGTGCCAGCAGCTCAAGCACGGCGGGGGGGATGCCCCAGTACTTC.

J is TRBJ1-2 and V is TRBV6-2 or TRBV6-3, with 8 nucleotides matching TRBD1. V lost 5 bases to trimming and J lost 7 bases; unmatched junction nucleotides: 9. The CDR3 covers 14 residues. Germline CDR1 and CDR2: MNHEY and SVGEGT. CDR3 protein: CASSLTDRVRGYTF. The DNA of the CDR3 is TGTGCCAGCAGTCTTACGGACAGGGTTCGTGGCTACACCTTC.

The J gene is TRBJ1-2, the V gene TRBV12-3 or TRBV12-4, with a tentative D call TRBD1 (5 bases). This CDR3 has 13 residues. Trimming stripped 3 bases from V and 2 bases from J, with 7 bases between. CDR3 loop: CASSLRQNYGYTF. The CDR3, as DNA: TGTGCCAGCAGTTTGCGACAGAACTATGGCTACACCTTC.

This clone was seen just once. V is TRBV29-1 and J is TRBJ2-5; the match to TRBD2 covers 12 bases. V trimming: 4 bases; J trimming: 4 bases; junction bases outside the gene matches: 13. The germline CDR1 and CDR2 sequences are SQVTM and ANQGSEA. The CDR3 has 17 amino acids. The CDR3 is CSVAQGLAGGIGETQYF. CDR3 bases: TGCAGCGTTGCCCAGGGGCTAGCGGGGGGGATAGGAGAGACCCAGTACTTC. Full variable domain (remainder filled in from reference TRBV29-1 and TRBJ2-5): SAVISQKPSRDICQRGTSLTIQCQVDSQVTMMFWYRQQPGQSLTLIATANQGSEATYESGFVIDKFPISRPNLTFSTLTVSNMSPEDSSIYLCSVAQGLAGGIGETQYFGPGTRLLVL.

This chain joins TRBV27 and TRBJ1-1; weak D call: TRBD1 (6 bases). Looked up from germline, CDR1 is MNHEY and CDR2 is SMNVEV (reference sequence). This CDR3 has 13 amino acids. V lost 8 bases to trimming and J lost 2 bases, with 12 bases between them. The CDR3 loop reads CASYDRINTEAFF. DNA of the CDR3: TGTGCCAGCTATGACAGGATTAACACTGAAGCTTTCTTT.

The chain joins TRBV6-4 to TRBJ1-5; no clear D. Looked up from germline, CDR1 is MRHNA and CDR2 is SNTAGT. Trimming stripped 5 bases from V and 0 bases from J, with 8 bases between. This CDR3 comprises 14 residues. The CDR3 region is CASSPEISNQPQHF. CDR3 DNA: TGTGCCAGCAGTCCGGAGATTAGCAATCAGCCCCAGCATTTT.

The CDR3 nucleotides read TGTGCCAGCAGTTTACAGTTGAACACTGAAGCTTTCTTT. It encodes CASSLQLNTEAFF. The chain employs TRBV12-3 or TRBV12-4 and TRBJ1-1; no firm D call. Trimming left V 2 bases short and J 0 bases short, with 4 bases between. The CDR3 has 13 residues.

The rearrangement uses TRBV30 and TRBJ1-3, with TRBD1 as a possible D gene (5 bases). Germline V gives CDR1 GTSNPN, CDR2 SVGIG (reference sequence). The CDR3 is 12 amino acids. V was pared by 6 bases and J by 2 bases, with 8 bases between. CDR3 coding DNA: TGTGCCTGTGGCAGGGCTGGAAACACCATATATTTT. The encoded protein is CACGRAGNTIYF.

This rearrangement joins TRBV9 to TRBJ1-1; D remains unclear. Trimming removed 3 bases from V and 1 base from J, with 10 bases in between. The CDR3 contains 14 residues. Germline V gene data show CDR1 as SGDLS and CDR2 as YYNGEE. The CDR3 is CASSARLGNTEAFF. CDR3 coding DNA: TGTGCCAGCAGCGCCAGACTTGGGAACACTGAAGCTTTCTTT.

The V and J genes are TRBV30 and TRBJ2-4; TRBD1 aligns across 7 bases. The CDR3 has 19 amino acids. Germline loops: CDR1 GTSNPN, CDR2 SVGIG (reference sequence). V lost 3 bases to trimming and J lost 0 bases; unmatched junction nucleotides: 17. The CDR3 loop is CAWSYWPGQLILAKNIQYF. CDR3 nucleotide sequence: TGTGCCTGGAGCTACTGGCCGGGACAGTTAATATTAGCCAAAAACATTCAGTACTTC.

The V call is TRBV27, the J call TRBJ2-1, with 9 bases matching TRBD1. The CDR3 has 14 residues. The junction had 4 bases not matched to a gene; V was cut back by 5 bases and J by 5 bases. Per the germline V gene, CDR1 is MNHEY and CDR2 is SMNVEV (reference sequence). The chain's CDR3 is CASSPRDRDNEQFF. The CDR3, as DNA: TGTGCCAGCAGTCCCAGGGACAGGGACAATGAGCAGTTCTTC.

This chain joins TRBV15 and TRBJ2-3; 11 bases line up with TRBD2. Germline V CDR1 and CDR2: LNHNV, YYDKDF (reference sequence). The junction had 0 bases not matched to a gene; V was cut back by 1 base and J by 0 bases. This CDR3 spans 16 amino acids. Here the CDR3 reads CATSRGTSGSTDTQYF. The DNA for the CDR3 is TGTGCCACCAGCAGAGGGACTAGCGGGAGCACAGATACGCAGTATTTT.

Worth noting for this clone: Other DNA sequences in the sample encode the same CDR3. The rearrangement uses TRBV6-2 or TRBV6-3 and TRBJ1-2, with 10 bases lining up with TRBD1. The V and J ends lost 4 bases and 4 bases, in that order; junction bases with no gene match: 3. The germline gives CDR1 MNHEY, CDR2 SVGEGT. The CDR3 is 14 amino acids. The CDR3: CASSSGTGAYGYTF. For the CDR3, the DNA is TGTGCCAGCAGTTCCGGGACAGGGGCCTATGGCTACACCTTC.

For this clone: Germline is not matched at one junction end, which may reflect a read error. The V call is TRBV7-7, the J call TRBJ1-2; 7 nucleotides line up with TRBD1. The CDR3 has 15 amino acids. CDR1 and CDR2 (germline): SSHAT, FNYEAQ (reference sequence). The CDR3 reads CASSLWTGPNYGYTF. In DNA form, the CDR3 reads TGTGCTAGCAGCCTCTGGACAGGACCGAACTATGGCTACACCTTC.